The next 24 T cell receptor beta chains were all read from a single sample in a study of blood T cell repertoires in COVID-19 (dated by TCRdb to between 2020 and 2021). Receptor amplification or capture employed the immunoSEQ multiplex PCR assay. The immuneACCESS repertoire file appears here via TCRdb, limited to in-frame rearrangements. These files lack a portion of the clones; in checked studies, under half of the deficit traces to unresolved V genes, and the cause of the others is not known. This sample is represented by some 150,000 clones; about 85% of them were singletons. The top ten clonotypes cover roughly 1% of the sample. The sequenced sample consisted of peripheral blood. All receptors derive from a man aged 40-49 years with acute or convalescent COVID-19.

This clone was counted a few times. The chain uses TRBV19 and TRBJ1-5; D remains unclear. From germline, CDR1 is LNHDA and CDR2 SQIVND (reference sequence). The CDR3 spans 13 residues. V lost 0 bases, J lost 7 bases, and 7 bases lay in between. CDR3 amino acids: CASSIDLEQPQHF. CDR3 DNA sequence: TGTGCCAGTAGTATAGATCTAGAGCAGCCCCAGCATTTT. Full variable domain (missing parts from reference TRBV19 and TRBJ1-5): DGGITQSPKYLFRKEGQNVTLSCEQNLNHDAMYWYRQDPGQGLRLIYYSQIVNDFQKGDIAEGYSVSREKKESFPLTVTSAQKNPTAFYLCASSIDLEQPQHFGDGTRLSIL.

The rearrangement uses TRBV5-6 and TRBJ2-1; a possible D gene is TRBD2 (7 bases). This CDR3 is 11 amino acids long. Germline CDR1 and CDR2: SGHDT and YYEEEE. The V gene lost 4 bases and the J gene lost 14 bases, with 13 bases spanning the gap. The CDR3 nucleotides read TGTGCCAGCAGCGGGCGGGGGCCGAAGTTCTTC. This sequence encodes CASSGRGPKFF.

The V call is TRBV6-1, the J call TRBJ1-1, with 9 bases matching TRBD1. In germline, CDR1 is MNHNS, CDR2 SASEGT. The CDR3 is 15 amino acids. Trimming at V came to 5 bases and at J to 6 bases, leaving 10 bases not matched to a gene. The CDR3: CASSQRTGGAPEAFF. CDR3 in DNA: TGTGCCAGCAGTCAGCGCACAGGGGGCGCGCCTGAAGCTTTCTTT.

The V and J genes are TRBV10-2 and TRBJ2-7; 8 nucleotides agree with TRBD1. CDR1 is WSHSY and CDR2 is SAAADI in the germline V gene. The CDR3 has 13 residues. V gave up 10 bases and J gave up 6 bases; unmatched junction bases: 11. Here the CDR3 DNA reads TGCGCCATGGCGACAGGGGCCGAGGGCGAGCAGTACTTC. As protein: CAMATGAEGEQYF.

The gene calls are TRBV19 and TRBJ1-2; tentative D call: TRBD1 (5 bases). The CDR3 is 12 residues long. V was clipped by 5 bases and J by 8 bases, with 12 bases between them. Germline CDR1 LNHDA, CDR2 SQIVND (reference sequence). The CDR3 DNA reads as TGTGCCAGTAGTCTGGACAAAGGAGGCTACACCTTC. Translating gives CASSLDKGGYTF.

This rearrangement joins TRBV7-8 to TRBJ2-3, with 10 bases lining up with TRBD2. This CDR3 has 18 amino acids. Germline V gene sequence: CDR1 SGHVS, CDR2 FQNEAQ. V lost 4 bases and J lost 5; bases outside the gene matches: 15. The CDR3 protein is CASSSRGGLAKRGDTQYF. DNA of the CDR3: TGTGCCAGCAGCTCGAGAGGGGGACTAGCGAAGCGTGGAGATACGCAGTATTTT. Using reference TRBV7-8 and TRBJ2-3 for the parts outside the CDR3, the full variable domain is GAGVSQSPRYKVAKRGQDVALRCDPISGHVSLFWYQQALGQGPEFLTYFQNEAQLDKSGLPSDRFFAERPEGSVSTLKIQRTQQEDSAVYLCASSSRGGLAKRGDTQYFGPGTRLTVL.

The CDR3 loop reads CASSQQGVRNTGELFF. CDR3 DNA: TGTGCCAGTTCCCAACAGGGTGTCAGGAACACCGGGGAGCTGTTTTTT. This chain links TRBV19 with TRBJ2-2, with D possibly being TRBD1 (6 bases). Trimming took 8 bases from V and 1 from J, leaving 17 bases between them. There are 16 residues in the CDR3. Germline V gene sequence: CDR1 LNHDA, CDR2 SQIVND (reference sequence).

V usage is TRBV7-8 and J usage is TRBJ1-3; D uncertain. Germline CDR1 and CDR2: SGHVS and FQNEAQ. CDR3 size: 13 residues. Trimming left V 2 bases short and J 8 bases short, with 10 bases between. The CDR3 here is CASSLSGQDTIYF. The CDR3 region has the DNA TGTGCCAGCAGCTTAAGTGGCCAGGACACCATATATTTT.

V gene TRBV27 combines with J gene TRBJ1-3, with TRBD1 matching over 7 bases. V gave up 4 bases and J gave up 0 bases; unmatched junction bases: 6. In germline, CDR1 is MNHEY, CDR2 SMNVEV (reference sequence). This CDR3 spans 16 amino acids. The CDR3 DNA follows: TGTGCCAGCAGTTCGACAGGGTTCCTCTCTGGAAACACCATATATTTT. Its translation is CASSSTGFLSGNTIYF.

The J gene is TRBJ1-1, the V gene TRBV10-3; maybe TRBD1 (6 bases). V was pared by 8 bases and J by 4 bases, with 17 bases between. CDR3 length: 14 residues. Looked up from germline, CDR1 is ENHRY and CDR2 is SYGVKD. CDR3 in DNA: TGTGCCATCTTGGGGGGGCAGATGCTCACTGAAGCTTTCTTT. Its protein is CAILGGQMLTEAFF.

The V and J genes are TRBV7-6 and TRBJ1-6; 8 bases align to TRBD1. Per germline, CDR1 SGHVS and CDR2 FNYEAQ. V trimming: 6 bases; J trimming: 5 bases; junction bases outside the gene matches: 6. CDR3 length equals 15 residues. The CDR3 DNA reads TGTGCCAGCAGACAGGGGGTCAGCGATAATTCACCCCTCCACTTT. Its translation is CASRQGVSDNSPLHF.

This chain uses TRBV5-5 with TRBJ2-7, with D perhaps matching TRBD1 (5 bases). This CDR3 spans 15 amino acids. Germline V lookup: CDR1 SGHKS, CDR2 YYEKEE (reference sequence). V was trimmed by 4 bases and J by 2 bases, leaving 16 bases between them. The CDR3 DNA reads TGTGCCAGCAGCCTACAGGCATTCCCTACCTACGAGCAGTACTTC. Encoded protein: CASSLQAFPTYEQYF.

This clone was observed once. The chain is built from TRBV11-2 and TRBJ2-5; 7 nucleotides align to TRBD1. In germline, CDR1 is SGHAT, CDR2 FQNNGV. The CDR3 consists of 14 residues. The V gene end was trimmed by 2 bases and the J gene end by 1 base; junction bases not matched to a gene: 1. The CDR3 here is CASSLTGAQETQYF. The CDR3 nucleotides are TGTGCCAGCAGCTTAACAGGGGCCCAAGAGACCCAGTACTTC.

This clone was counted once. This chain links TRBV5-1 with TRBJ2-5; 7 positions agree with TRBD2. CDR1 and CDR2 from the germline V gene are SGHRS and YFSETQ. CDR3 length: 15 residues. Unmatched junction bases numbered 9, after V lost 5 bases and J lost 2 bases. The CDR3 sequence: CASSPGGGGQETQYF. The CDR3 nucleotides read TGCGCCAGCAGTCCGGGCGGGGGAGGACAAGAGACCCAGTACTTC.

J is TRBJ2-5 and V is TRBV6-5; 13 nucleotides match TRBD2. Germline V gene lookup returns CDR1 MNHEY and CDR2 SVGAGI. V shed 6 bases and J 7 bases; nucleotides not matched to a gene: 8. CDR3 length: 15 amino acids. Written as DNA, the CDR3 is TGTGCCAGCAGCCGGGGGACTAGCGGGGAGGGGACCCAGTACTTC. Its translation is CASSRGTSGEGTQYF.

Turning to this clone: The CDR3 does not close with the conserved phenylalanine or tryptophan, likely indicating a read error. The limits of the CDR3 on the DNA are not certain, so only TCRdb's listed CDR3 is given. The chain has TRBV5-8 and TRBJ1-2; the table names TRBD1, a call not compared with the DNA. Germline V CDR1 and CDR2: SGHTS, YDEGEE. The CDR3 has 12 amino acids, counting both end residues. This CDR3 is CASSLDLTGPLY.

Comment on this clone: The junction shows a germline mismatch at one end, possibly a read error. For the CDR3, the DNA is TGCGCCAGCAGCCAAGTACCGACTCCAGACACGCAGTATTTT. Protein: CASSQVPTPDTQYF. The rearrangement joins TRBV4-1 to TRBJ2-3; unclear D gene. This CDR3 is built from 14 residues. CDR1 and CDR2 from the germline V gene are MGHRA and YSYEKL.

The DNA for the CDR3 is TGTGCCAGCAGCCTTTGGGGGCGGGAGCAGTACTTC. Amino acid sequence: CASSLWGREQYF. The chain couples TRBV5-4 to TRBJ2-7; D possibly corresponds to TRBD1 (6 bases). With 4 bases removed from V and 7 bases from J, the gap between germline ends came to 12 bases. Germline V gene sequence: CDR1 SGHNT, CDR2 YYREEE (reference sequence). The CDR3 has 12 residues.

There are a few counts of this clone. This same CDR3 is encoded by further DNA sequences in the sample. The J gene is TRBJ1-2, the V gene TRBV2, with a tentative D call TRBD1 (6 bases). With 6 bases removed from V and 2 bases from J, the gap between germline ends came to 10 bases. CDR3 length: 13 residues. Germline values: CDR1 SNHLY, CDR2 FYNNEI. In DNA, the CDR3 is TGTGCCAGCAGCAGGACAGCCAACTATGGCTACACCTTC. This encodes CASSRTANYGYTF.

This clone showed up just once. The CDR3 coding sequence is TGTGCCAGCAGCTTGAGGGGTGGGCAAAATGAGCAGTTCTTC. Translated: CASSLRGGQNEQFF. This chain uses TRBV5-8 with TRBJ2-1; weak D call: TRBD1 (5 bases). V lost 1 base and J 7 bases, leaving 12 bases between the germline ends. The length of the CDR3 is 14 residues. Germline-derived CDR1 and CDR2 are SGHTS and YDEGEE.

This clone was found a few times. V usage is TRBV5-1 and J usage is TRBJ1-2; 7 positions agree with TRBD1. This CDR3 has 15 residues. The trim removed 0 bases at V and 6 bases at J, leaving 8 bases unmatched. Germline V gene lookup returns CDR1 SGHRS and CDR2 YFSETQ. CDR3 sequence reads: CASSLGDSSFHGYTF. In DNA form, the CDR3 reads TGCGCCAGCAGCTTGGGGGACAGTTCTTTTCATGGCTACACCTTC.

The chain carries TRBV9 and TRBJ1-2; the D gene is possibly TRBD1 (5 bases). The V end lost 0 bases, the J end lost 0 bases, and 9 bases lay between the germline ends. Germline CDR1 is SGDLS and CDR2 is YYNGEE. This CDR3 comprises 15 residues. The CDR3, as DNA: TGTGCCAGCAGCGTAGGGGGCAGGGCTAACTATGGCTACACCTTC. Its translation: CASSVGGRANYGYTF. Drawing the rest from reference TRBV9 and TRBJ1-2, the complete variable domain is DSGVTQTPKHLITATGQRVTLRCSPRSGDLSVYWYQQSLDQGLQFLIQYYNGEERAKGNILERFSAQQFPDLHSELNLSSLELGDSALYFCASSVGGRANYGYTFGSGTRLTVV.

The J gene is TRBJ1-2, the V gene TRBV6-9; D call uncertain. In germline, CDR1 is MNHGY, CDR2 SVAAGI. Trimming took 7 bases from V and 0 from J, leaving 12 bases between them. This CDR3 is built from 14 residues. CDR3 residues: CASNRRQSNYGYTF. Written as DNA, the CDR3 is TGTGCCAGCAACCGGCGGCAGTCTAACTATGGCTACACCTTC.

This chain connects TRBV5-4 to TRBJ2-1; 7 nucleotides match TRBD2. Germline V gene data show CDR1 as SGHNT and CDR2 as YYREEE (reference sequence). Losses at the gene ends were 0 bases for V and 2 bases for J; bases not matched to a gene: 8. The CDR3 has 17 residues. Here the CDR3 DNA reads TGTGCCAGCAGCTTGGCCAAACGCGGGGGACCCTACAATGAGCAGTTCTTC. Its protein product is CASSLAKRGGPYNEQFF.